Presented here are 28 T cell receptor beta chains from one specimen sequenced in a study of Graves' ophthalmopathy and Graves' hyperthyroidism. Amplification of TCR beta CDR3 regions used RNA transcripts. HTBI primers primed a first-round RT-PCR, and a second-round multiplex PCR followed. Via MiXCR, TCRdb re-called the multiplex PCR reads, giving one row per CDR3 protein. The sample consists of hundreds of thousands of distinct CDR3 sequences, 35% to 50% of them appearing once. The sample comprised peripheral blood. The receptors come from an adult man with Graves' ophthalmopathy.

This clonotype has ten or more counts. The rearrangement links TRBV19 to TRBJ1-3; D unresolved. The CDR3 totals 14 residues. The germline CDR1 and CDR2 sequences are LNHDA and SQIVND (reference sequence). The V end was cut by 6 bases, the J end by 0 bases, with 9 bases between. CDR3 region: CASRNDFSGNTIYF. The CDR3 bases are TGTGCCAGTAGAAATGACTTCTCTGGAAACACCATATATTTT.

V and J are TRBV19 and TRBJ2-2, with D maybe TRBD1 (6 bases). Trimming pared 3 bases from V and 2 bases from J, leaving 7 bases between. Germline assignment: CDR1 LNHDA and CDR2 SQIVND (reference sequence). The CDR3 totals 14 residues. CDR3 in DNA: TGTGCCAGTAGTATGGGGGCAAACACCGGGGAGCTGTTTTTT. It codes for CASSMGANTGELFF.

The rearrangement joins TRBV7-6 to TRBJ2-7, with TRBD1 identical over 9 bases. The V gene's germline CDR1 is SGHVS and CDR2 FNYEAQ. V shed 5 bases and J 7 bases; nucleotides not matched to a gene: 12. The CDR3 loop spans 15 amino acids. Written as DNA, the CDR3 is TGTGCCAGCAGCCATCACAGGGGGCGGAACGGGGAGCAGTACTTC. It yields the protein CASSHHRGRNGEQYF.

The V and J genes are TRBV6-6 and TRBJ2-2, with 10 bases aligning to TRBD1. The V and J ends lost 10 bases and 2 bases, in that order; junction bases with no gene match: 4. Germline V gene lookup returns CDR1 MNHNY and CDR2 SVGAGI (reference sequence). The CDR3 has 14 amino acids. This CDR3 reads CATMTGGNTGELFF. CDR3 nucleotide sequence: TGTGCCACCATGACAGGGGGCAACACCGGGGAGCTGTTTTTT.

The table lists this clonotype with many counts. This chain connects TRBV20-1 to TRBJ2-7; D is perhaps TRBD1 (6 bases). CDR3 size: 13 residues. The germline CDR1 and CDR2 sequences are DFQATT and SNEGSKA (reference sequence). V lost 6 bases, J lost 1 base, and 13 bases lay in between. The CDR3 sequence: CSATGSRSYEQYF. The CDR3 DNA reads as TGCAGTGCCACAGGGTCCCGATCCTACGAGCAGTACTTC.

This clonotype was observed at least ten times. The chain uses TRBV29-1 and TRBJ2-7; possible D gene TRBD2, 5 bases. The CDR3 sequence is 16 residues long. Germline V gene lookup returns CDR1 SQVTM and CDR2 ANQGSEA. Trimming removed 1 base at V and 4 bases at J, with 20 bases between. CDR3 sequence reads: CSVEVRPPGKVYEQYF. CDR3 DNA: TGCAGCGTTGAAGTTCGCCCCCCGGGGAAGGTGTACGAGCAGTACTTC.

As to this clonotype: A much more abundant neighbour one base away suggests this may be a read error. The CDR3 protein is CASSQGRGGNSPLHF. CDR3 coding DNA: TGTGCCAGCAGCCAGGGCAGGGGAGGGAATTCACCCCTCCACTTT. V is TRBV14 and J is TRBJ1-6, with a tentative D call TRBD1 (6 bases). CDR3 size: 15 residues. Germline loops: CDR1 SGHDN, CDR2 FVKESK. The V and J ends lost 3 bases and 7 bases respectively, with 13 bases between them.

J is TRBJ2-7 and V is TRBV5-1; D is uncertain. The germline V and J ends were trimmed by 7 bases and 6 bases, with 8 bases remaining between them. The CDR3 has 10 amino acids. Germline loops: CDR1 SGHRS, CDR2 YFSETQ. The CDR3 region has the DNA TGCGCCAGCTGCACGCCCGAGCAGTACTTC. Encoded protein: CASCTPEQYF.

This clonotype was observed many times. This chain uses TRBV2 with TRBJ1-6; D uncertain. V gave up 3 bases and J gave up 12 bases, with 15 bases separating them. The CDR3 runs 14 residues. Germline loops: CDR1 SNHLY, CDR2 FYNNEI. The CDR3 loop is CASSDPREWGPLHF. The CDR3 DNA sequence: TGTGCCAGCAGTGACCCGAGGGAGTGGGGACCCCTCCACTTT.

This clonotype has at least ten counts. The gene calls are TRBV12-3 or TRBV12-4 and TRBJ2-5, with unresolved D. This CDR3 contains 13 residues. Trimming removed 7 bases at V and 4 bases at J, with 13 bases between. In DNA form, the CDR3 reads TGTGCCAGCACCCCGGAATATGGAGAGACCCAGTACTTC. Protein product: CASTPEYGETQYF.

The chain is built from TRBV7-7 and TRBJ2-5, with 9 bases lining up with TRBD2. This CDR3 region has 16 residues. The germline V gene has CDR1 SSHAT and CDR2 FNYEAQ (reference sequence). Trimming at V came to 5 bases and at J to 2 bases, leaving 9 bases not matched to a gene. CDR3 protein: CASSLRVTSGQETQYF. DNA for the CDR3: TGTGCCAGCAGCCTCCGGGTTACTAGCGGGCAAGAGACCCAGTACTTC.

This clonotype was counted a single time. CDR3 loop: CASGLGGPYEQYF. CDR3 nucleotides: TGTGCTAGTGGTTTAGGGGGACCATACGAGCAGTACTTC. The rearrangement uses TRBV12-5 and TRBJ2-7; the D gene is possibly TRBD1 (6 bases). Germline V gene sequence: CDR1 LGHNT, CDR2 FRNRAP. Deletions cut 3 bases from V and 4 bases from J, with 10 bases between. This CDR3 is built from 13 residues.

This clonotype was counted once. The V and J genes are TRBV2 and TRBJ2-5; TRBD2 aligns across 9 bases. Germline V gene sequence: CDR1 SNHLY, CDR2 FYNNEI. CDR3 length: 15 residues. V shed 7 bases, J shed 1 base, and the junction held 7 bases outside the gene matches. CDR3 sequence: CASKGLANLQETQYF. The CDR3 DNA sequence: TGTGCCAGCAAAGGACTAGCGAACCTCCAAGAGACCCAGTACTTC.

This clonotype appeared a single time. The rearrangement links TRBV29-1 to TRBJ1-1; a weak D match, TRBD1 (5 bases). Trimming took 6 bases from V and 4 from J, leaving 12 bases between them. The CDR3 has 12 residues. Per the germline V gene, CDR1 is SQVTM and CDR2 is ANQGSEA. The CDR3 region is CSVRVRGTEAFF. Written as DNA, the CDR3 is TGCAGCGTAAGAGTGAGGGGCACTGAAGCTTTCTTT.

This clonotype was detected ten times or more. The chain employs TRBV7-8 and TRBJ1-6; possibly TRBD1 for D (5 bases). Germline CDR1 SGHVS, CDR2 FQNEAQ. The CDR3 sequence is 15 residues long. V was clipped by 3 bases and J by 8 bases, with 14 bases between them. In DNA form, the CDR3 reads TGTGCCAGCAGCTTTGGAGGCGGGGGTGATTCACCCCTCCACTTT. This sequence encodes CASSFGGGGDSPLHF.

About this clonotype: The CDR3 does not end in the conserved phenylalanine or tryptophan, so this is likely a read error. The DNA is left out, because the CDR3 cannot be placed on it with certainty; the CDR3 is given as TCRdb lists it. This sequence joins TRBV9 and TRBJ2-7; no DNA check was done on the table's D call, TRBD1. Germline V gives CDR1 SGDLS, CDR2 YYNGEE. The CDR3 region is 8 residues in length, termini included. This CDR3 is CASSVGDS.

This clonotype has a count of ten or more. A junction end diverges from the germline sequence, so it may reflect a read error. The V call is TRBV2, the J call TRBJ1-1; 10 bases fit TRBD1. CDR1 is SNHLY and CDR2 is FYNNEI in the germline V gene. The CDR3 totals 13 residues. CDR3 bases: TGTGCCAGCAGCGCTCCCGAGACAGGGGGCGTTATCTTT. This translates into CASSAPETGGVIF.

As DNA, the CDR3 is TGTGCCAGCAGCTTAGGTGAGGCGACTGAAGCTTTCTTT. Translating it yields CASSLGEATEAFF. This rearrangement joins TRBV7-9 to TRBJ1-1, with D uncertain. The CDR3 runs 13 residues. Trimming pared 1 base from V and 5 bases from J, leaving 8 bases between. Germline V gene sequence: CDR1 SEHNR, CDR2 FQNEAQ (reference sequence).

This clonotype was counted many times. The CDR3: CATSDWGEETQYF. In DNA, the CDR3 is TGTGCCACCAGTGATTGGGGGGAAGAGACCCAGTACTTC. The rearrangement joins TRBV24-1 to TRBJ2-5, with D tentatively TRBD2 (6 bases). Germline-derived CDR1 and CDR2 are KGHDR and SFDVKD. This CDR3 is built from 13 residues. Trimming left V 2 bases short and J 3 bases short, with 6 bases between.

Ten or more counts support this clonotype. The V and J genes are TRBV5-6 and TRBJ1-2; D is possibly TRBD1 (5 bases). CDR1 is SGHDT, CDR2 YYEEEE, per germline. Trimming took 3 bases from V and 4 from J, leaving 13 bases between them. CDR3 size: 14 residues. The CDR3 coding sequence is TGTGCCAGCAGCTCCGCCCGGGACTCCTATGGCTACACCTTC. Its protein is CASSSARDSYGYTF.

This clonotype was observed at least ten times. The chain couples TRBV19 to TRBJ1-6, with D unclear. Germline lookup yields CDR1 LNHDA and CDR2 SQIVND (reference sequence). The CDR3 loop spans 14 amino acids. V was clipped by 7 bases and J by 6 bases, with 13 bases between them. CDR3 nucleotide sequence: TGTGCCAGTAAGCGGCGCAGTTCTAATTCACCCCTCCACTTT. The encoded protein is CASKRRSSNSPLHF.

The J gene is TRBJ1-1, the V gene TRBV10-3, with 7 bases fitting TRBD1. The CDR3 runs 14 residues. Trimming removed 10 bases from V and 2 bases from J; junction bases left unmatched: 10. Germline V gene sequence: CDR1 ENHRY, CDR2 SYGVKD. The CDR3 reads CASKMGQFNTEAFF. For the CDR3, the DNA is TGTGCCAGCAAAATGGGACAGTTTAACACTGAAGCTTTCTTT.

The table lists this clonotype with many counts. This chain uses TRBV7-9 with TRBJ2-7, with D perhaps TRBD2 (5 bases). The tail of the sequence fits TRBJ2-1 better, so the J call may be wrong. This CDR3 is built from 15 residues. Germline V CDR1 and CDR2: SEHNR, FQNEAQ (reference sequence). In DNA form, the CDR3 reads TGTGCCAGCAGCTGGGAGAGGGCTAGCTTCCATGAGCAGTTCTTC. Its translation: CASSWERASFHEQFF.

This chain links TRBV7-3 with TRBJ2-3; D possibly uses TRBD1 or TRBD2 (5 bases each). Germline V CDR1 and CDR2: SGHTA, FQGTGA. V shed 5 bases and J shed 5 bases, with 14 bases lying between them. This CDR3 comprises 14 residues. The CDR3 protein is CASSEWGIVDTQYF. The CDR3 DNA follows: TGTGCCAGCAGCGAGTGGGGGATAGTAGATACGCAGTATTTT.

This clonotype occurred a few times. The rearrangement links TRBV18 to TRBJ2-5; a weak D match, TRBD2 (6 bases). The CDR3 covers 14 residues. CDR1 and CDR2 (germline): KGHSH, LQKENI. The V end lost 3 bases, the J end lost 3 bases, and 11 bases lay between the germline ends. The DNA of the CDR3 is TGTGCCAGCTCACCGGGGGGATCCGAAGAGACCCAGTACTTC. Translated, it gives CASSPGGSEETQYF.

Ten or more counts support this clonotype. This sequence joins TRBV7-6 and TRBJ2-2; D unclear. The CDR3 has 16 residues. Germline lookup yields CDR1 SGHVS and CDR2 FNYEAQ. Trimming took off 5 bases at V and 2 bases at J, with 15 bases between the two ends. The CDR3 DNA sequence: TGTGCCAGCAGCCCCCGAGCCTCTCTTAACACCGGGGAGCTGTTTTTT. This codes for CASSPRASLNTGELFF. The full variable domain, rest sourced from reference TRBV7-6 and TRBJ2-2, is GAGVSQSPRYKVTKRGQDVALRCDPISGHVSLYWYRQALGQGPEFLTYFNYEAQQDKSGLPNDRFSAERPEGSISTLTIQRTEQRDSAMYRCASSPRASLNTGELFFGEGSRLTVL.

This clonotype was recorded a few times. The rearrangement uses TRBV30 and TRBJ2-5; the D gene is possibly TRBD1 (7 bases). From germline, CDR1 is GTSNPN and CDR2 SVGIG (reference sequence). The CDR3 runs 14 residues. V was cut by 2 bases and J by 5 bases, with 15 bases left in between. In DNA, the CDR3 is TGTGCCTGGAGTAGCGACAGGGAGGTTGAGACCCAGTACTTC. Translation: CAWSSDREVETQYF.

Concerning this clonotype: A read error may be the cause here, since a much bigger clone is one base away. The chain uses TRBV20-1 and TRBJ1-5; D is uncertain. This CDR3 has 12 amino acids. Trimming removed 5 bases from V and 6 bases from J, with 11 bases in between. The germline CDR1 and CDR2 sequences are DFQATT and SNEGSKA (reference sequence). CDR3 amino acids: CSAVRRSQPQHF. The CDR3 coding sequence is TGCAGTGCTGTAAGAAGGAGTCAGCCCCAGCATTTT.